The 2 T cell receptor beta chains reported below all come from one sample, sequenced in a study of cytomegalovirus exposure and HLA in healthy donors. Primers included in the PCR were 60 Vbeta and 13 Jbeta primers. Generated by immunoSEQ multiplex PCR, the TCRdb table keeps only in-frame clones and is missing some. The table lists some 70,000 clones, 81% of them singletons. Sequenced: PBMCs. The receptors shown here come from a human donor in good health.

Only one count was recorded for this clone. The chain employs TRBV28 and TRBJ2-3, with a tentative D call TRBD2 (6 bases). Trimming took off 2 bases at V and 2 bases at J, with 14 bases between the two ends. The CDR3 consists of 16 residues. CDR1 is MDHEN, CDR2 SYDVKM, per germline. CDR3 in amino acids: CASSLPSGLYTDTQYF. The CDR3 DNA reads TGTGCCAGCAGTTTACCGAGCGGGTTATACACAGATACGCAGTATTTT.

The chain employs TRBV9 and TRBJ2-3; TRBD2 is a possible D gene (5 bases). The germline CDR1 and CDR2 sequences are SGDLS and YYNGEE. Trimming cost V 0 bases and J 0 bases, with 8 bases left between them. This CDR3 is built from 15 residues. The CDR3 nucleotides are TGTGCCAGCAGCGTAGCTCAGCGGAGCACAGATACGCAGTATTTT. Protein: CASSVAQRSTDTQYF.